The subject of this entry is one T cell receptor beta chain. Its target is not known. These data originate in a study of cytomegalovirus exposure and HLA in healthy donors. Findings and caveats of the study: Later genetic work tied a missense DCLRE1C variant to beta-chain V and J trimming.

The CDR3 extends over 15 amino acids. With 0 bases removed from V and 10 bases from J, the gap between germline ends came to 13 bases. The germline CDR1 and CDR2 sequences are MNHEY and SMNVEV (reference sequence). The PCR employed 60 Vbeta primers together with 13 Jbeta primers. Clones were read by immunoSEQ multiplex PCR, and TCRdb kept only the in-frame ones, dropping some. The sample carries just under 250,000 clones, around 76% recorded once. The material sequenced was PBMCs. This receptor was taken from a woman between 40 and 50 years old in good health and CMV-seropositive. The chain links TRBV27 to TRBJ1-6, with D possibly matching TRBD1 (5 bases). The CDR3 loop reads CASSLSIGRVSPLHF. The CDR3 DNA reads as TGTGCCAGCAGTTTATCGATTGGCAGGGTATCACCCCTCCACTTT.